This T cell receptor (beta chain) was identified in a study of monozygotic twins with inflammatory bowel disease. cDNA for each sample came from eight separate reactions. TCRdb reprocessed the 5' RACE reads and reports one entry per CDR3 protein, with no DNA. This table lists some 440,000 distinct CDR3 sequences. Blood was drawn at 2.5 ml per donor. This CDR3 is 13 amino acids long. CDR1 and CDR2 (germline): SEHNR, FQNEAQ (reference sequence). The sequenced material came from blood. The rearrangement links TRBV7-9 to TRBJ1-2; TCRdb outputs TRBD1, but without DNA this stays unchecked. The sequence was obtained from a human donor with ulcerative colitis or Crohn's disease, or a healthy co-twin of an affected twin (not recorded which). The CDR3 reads CASSPSGEQGYTF. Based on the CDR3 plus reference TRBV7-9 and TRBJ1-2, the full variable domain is DTGVSQNPRHKITKRGQNVTFRCDPISEHNRLYWYRQTLGQGPEFLTYFQNEAQLEKSRLLSDRFSAERPKGSFSTLEIQRTEQGDSAMYLCASSPSGEQGYTFGSGTRLTVV.